This TCR beta chain originates from a study of shared clonotypes between healthy human individuals. Study outcomes and limitations: Naive subsets generally exceeded memory subsets in estimated richness. The genetic and exposure-history diversity represented was limited by few donors.

Regarding this clone: Its antigen is as yet unknown.

It was 200 to 250 ng DNA, about 30,000 T cell genomes, that sorted-subset replicate PCRs used. The method was immunoSEQ multiplex PCR; TCRdb's version includes in-frame clones alone and lacks a portion of them. The table records 2 million to 3 million clones, roughly 93% of them present only once. This CDR3 has 16 residues. Germline loops: CDR1 SGHRS, CDR2 YFSETQ. V gave up 0 bases and J gave up 3 bases; unmatched junction bases: 9. Source material: naive CD4+ T cells from PBMCs. As to subset: CD45RA+ positively selected. The V call is TRBV5-1, the J call TRBJ2-7; 7 bases are a match to TRBD1. This sequence originates from a man aged 18 to 35 in good health. Some clones in this sample may be carry-over from other donors' samples. The CDR3 reads CASSLAVAGGGYEQYF. The CDR3 DNA is TGCGCCAGCAGCTTGGCGGTGGCAGGGGGTGGCTACGAGCAGTACTTC. The full variable domain, its missing parts supplied by reference TRBV5-1 and TRBJ2-7, is KAGVTQTPRYLIKTRGQQVTLSCSPISGHRSVSWYQQTPGQGLQFLFEYFSETQRNKGNFPGRFSGRQFSNSRSEMNVSTLELGDSALYLCASSLAVAGGGYEQYFGPGTRLTVT.